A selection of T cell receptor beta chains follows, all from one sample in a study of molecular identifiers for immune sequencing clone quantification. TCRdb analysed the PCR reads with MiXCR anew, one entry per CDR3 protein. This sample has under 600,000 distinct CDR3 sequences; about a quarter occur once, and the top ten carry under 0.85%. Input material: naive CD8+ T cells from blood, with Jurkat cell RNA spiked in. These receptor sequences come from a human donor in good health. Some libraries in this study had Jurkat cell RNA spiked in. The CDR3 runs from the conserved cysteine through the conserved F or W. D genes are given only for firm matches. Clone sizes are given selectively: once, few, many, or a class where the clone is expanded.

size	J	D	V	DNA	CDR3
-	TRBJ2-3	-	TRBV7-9	TGTGCCAGCAGTAATTGGGGGGCCCACACAGATACGCAGTATTTT	CASSNWGAHTDTQYF
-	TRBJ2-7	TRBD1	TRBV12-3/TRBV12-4	TGTGCCAGCAGTCCGGGACAGGGGCCCTACGTGCAGTACTTC	CASSPGQGPYVQYF
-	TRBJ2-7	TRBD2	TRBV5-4	TGTGCCAGCAGCACCGGACTAGCGGAGGACGAGCAGTACTTC	CASSTGLAEDEQYF
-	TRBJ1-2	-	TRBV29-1	-	CSVRTGDNYGCTF
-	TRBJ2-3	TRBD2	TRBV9	TGTGCCAGCAGCCTCCTGGGGAGCGGGGGGGCGGGAGATACGCAGTATTTT	CASSLLGSGGAGDTQYF
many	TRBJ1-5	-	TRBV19	TGTGCCAGTAGTATAGTTCCATATAGCAATCAGCCCCAGCATTTT	CASSIVPYSNQPQHF
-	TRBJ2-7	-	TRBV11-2	TGTGCCAGCAGCTTATGGCCTGCAGCCGAGCAGTACTTC	CASSLWPAAEQYF
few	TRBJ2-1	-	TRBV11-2	TGTGCCAGCAGCTCGCCCCCCGGGGCCCATAGCTCCTACAATGAGCAGTTCTTC	CASSSPPGAHSSYNEQFF
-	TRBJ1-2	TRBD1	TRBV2	TGTGCCAGCATAGGACAGGGGGACCCAGGCTACACCTTC	CASIGQGDPGYTF
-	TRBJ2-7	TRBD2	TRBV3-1	TGTGCCAGCAGCCATCTTGCGGGACTAGCGGGAGGGCCGTACGAGCAGTACTTC	CASSHLAGLAGGPYEQYF
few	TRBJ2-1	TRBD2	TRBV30	TGTGCCTGGTCTAGGGCGGGAGGAAGCGAGCAGTTCTTC	CAWSRAGGSEQFF
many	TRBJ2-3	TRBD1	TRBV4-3	TGCGCCAGCAGCCAAGATGTTAGGACAGGACCAGATACGCAGTATTTT	CASSQDVRTGPDTQYF
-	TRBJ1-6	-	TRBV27	TGTGCCAGCAGTTGGGGGACACCCACCGGTTCACCCCTCCACTTT	CASSWGTPTGSPLHF
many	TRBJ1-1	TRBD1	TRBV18	TGTGCCAGCTCACCAAGGGGACAGCCGAACACTGAAGCTTTCTTT	CASSPRGQPNTEAFF
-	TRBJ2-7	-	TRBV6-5	TGTGCCAGCGCTTGGGGGACCTCCTACGAGCAGTACTTC	CASAWGTSYEQYF
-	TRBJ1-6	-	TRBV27	TGTGCCAGCAGTTTATCAGCTAATTCACCCCTCCACTTT	CASSLSANSPLHF
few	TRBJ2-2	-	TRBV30	TGTGCCTGGCAATACGGGACGACGAACACCGGGGAGCTGTTTTTT	CAWQYGTTNTGELFF
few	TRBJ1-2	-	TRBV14	TGTGCCAGCAGCCAAGTTGGAGGGGCGCCTTATGGCTACACCTTC	CASSQVGGAPYGYTF
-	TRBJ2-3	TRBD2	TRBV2	TGTGCCAGCATGGGGGGTGGGGAGGGCCCGTATTTT	CASMGGGEGPYF
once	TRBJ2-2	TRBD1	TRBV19	TGTGCCAGTAGTATTCACTGGGACAGGGCTGCCACCGGGGCGCTGTTTTTT	CASSIHWDRAATGALFF
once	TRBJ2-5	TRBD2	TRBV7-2	TGTGCCAGCAGCTCAACTACTAGCGGGGGCCCCGAATACTTC	CASSSTTSGGPEYF
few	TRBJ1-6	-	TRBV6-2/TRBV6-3	TGTGCCAGCAGTTACGAAGACTCCTATAATTCACCCCTCCACTTT	CASSYEDSYNSPLHF
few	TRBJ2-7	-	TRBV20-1	TGCAGTGCTAGAGATCTCGTGGGCAGGGGCTACGAGCAGTACTTC	CSARDLVGRGYEQYF
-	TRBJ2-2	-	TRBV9	TGTGCCAGCAGCGAGGCCCCTGGGCTAGCGAACACCGGGGAGCTGTTTTTT	CASSEAPGLANTGELFF
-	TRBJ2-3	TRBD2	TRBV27	TGTGCCAGCGGCGACCAATATGTAGCGGGAGGGCCCACAGATACGCAGTATTTT	CASGDQYVAGGPTDTQYF